What follows describes a single T cell receptor beta chain. This sample was taken from a study of blood T cell repertoires in COVID-19. Study-level background: COVID-19 samples, acute and convalescent, were from the United States, Italy and Spain. The cDNA or gDNA used as material had been derived from T cells, B-cell-depleted T cells, or PBMCs.

Original methodology: Amplification of reference gene primers was used by the study to estimate nucleated cell counts. Generated by immunoSEQ multiplex PCR, the TCRdb table keeps only in-frame clones and is missing some. D and trimming were read from the DNA, whereas the V and J calls and clone size are those reported in that table. The data show about 160,000 clones, roughly four fifths seen once. The trim removed 4 bases at V and 6 bases at J, leaving 6 bases unmatched. The CDR3 spans 14 residues. CDR1 is WSHSY, CDR2 SAAADI, per germline. Material for sequencing was peripheral blood. The sequence was obtained from a woman of 80 years or more with acute or convalescent COVID-19. The chain recombines TRBV10-2 with TRBJ2-7, with 10 bases that match TRBD2. The DNA for the CDR3 is TGCGCCAGCAGTGTCCTAGCGGGAGCGGGCGAGCAGTACTTC. This sequence encodes CASSVLAGAGEQYF.